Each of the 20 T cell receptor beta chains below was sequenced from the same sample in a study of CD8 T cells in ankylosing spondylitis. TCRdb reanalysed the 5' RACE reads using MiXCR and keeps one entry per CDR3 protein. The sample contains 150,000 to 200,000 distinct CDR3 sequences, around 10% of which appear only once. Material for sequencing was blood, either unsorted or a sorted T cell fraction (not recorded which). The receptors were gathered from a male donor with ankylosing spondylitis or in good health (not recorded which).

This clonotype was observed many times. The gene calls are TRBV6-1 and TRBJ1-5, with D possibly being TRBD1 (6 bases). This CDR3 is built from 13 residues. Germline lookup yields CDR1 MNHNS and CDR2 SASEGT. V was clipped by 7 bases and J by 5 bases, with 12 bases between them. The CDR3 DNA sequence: TGTGCCAGCACCCGGGACATCTATCAGCCCCAGCATTTT. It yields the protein CASTRDIYQPQHF.

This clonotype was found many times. The CDR3 region is CASSATSQETQYF. The CDR3 DNA is TGTGCCAGCAGTGCGACTAGCCAAGAGACCCAGTACTTC. This chain uses TRBV12-3 or TRBV12-4 with TRBJ2-5, with D possibly TRBD2 on 6 matching bases. V lost 5 bases, J lost 1 base, and 8 bases lay in between. The CDR3 totals 13 residues.

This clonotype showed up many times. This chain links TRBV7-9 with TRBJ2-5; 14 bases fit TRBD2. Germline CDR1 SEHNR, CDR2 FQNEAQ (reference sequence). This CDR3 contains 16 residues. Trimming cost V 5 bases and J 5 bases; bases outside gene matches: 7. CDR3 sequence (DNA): TGTGCCAGCAGCCCCGGACTAGCGGGGGGCGGTGAGACCCAGTACTTC. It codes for CASSPGLAGGGETQYF. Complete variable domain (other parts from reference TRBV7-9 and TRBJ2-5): DTGVSQNPRHKITKRGQNVTFRCDPISEHNRLYWYRQTLGQGPEFLTYFQNEAQLEKSRLLSDRFSAERPKGSFSTLEIQRTEQGDSAMYLCASSPGLAGGGETQYFGPGTRLLVL.

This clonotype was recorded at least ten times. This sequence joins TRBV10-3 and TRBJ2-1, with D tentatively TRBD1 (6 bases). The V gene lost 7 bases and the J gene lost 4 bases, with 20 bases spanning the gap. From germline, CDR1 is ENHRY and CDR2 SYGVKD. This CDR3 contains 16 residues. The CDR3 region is CAIKADSPGGYNEQFF. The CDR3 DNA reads TGTGCCATCAAGGCGGACAGTCCTGGGGGTTACAATGAGCAGTTCTTC.

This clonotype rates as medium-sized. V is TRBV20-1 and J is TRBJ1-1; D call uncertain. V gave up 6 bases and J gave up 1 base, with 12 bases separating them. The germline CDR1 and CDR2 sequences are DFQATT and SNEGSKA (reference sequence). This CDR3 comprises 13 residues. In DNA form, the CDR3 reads TGCAGTGCAGAACAAGGAGCGAACACTGAAGCTTTCTTT. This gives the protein CSAEQGANTEAFF.

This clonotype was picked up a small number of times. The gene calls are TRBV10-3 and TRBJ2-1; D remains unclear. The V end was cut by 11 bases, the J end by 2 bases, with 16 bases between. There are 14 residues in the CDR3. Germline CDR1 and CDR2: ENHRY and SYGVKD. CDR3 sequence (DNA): TGTGCCGCGGCTGGCGGTTCGACCTACAATGAGCAGTTCTTC. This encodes CAAAGGSTYNEQFF.

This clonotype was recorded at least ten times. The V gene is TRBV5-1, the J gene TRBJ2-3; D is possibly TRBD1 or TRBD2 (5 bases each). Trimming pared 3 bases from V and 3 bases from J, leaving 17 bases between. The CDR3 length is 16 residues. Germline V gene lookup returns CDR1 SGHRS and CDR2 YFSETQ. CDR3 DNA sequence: TGCGCCAGCAGCTCCCGGGACCCGAGACGAACAGATACGCAGTATTTT. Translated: CASSSRDPRRTDTQYF. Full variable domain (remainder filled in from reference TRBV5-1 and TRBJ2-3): KAGVTQTPRYLIKTRGQQVTLSCSPISGHRSVSWYQQTPGQGLQFLFEYFSETQRNKGNFPGRFSGRQFSNSRSEMNVSTLELGDSALYLCASSSRDPRRTDTQYFGPGTRLTVL.

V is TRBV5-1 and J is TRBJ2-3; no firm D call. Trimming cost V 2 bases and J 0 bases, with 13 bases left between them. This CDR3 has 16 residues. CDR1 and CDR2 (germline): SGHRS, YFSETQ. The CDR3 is CASSFEGRTSTDTQYF. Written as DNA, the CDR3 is TGCGCCAGCAGCTTTGAAGGGCGTACTAGCACAGATACGCAGTATTTT. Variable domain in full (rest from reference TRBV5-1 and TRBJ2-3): KAGVTQTPRYLIKTRGQQVTLSCSPISGHRSVSWYQQTPGQGLQFLFEYFSETQRNKGNFPGRFSGRQFSNSRSEMNVSTLELGDSALYLCASSFEGRTSTDTQYFGPGTRLTVL.

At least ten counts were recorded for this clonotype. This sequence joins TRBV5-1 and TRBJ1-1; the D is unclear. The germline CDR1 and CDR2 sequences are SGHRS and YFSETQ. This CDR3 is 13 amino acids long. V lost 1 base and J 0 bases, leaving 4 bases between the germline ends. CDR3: CASSLSMNTEAFF. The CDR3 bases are TGCGCCAGCAGCTTGTCGATGAACACTGAAGCTTTCTTT.

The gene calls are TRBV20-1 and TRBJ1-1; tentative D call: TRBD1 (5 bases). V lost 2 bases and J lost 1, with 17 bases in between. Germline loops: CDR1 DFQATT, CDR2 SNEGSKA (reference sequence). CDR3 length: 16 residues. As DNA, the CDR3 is TGCAGTGCTAGACCTCCCCGCCACGGACAGAACACTGAAGCTTTCTTT. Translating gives CSARPPRHGQNTEAFF.

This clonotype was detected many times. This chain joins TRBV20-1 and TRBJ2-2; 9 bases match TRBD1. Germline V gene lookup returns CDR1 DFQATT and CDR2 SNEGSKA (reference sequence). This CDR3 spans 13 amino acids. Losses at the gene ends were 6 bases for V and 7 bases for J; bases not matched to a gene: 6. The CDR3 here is CSAKGTGIGELFF. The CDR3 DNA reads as TGCAGTGCCAAGGGGACAGGGATCGGGGAGCTGTTTTTT.

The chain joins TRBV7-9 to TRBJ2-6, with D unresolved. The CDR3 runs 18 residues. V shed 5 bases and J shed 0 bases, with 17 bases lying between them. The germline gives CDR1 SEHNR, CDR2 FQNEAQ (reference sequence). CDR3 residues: CASSPRNPKISGANVLTF. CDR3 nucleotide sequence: TGTGCCAGCAGCCCAAGAAACCCTAAGATCTCTGGGGCCAACGTCCTGACTTTC. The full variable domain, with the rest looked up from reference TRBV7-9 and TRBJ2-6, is DTGVSQNPRHKITKRGQNVTFRCDPISEHNRLYWYRQTLGQGPEFLTYFQNEAQLEKSRLLSDRFSAERPKGSFSTLEIQRTEQGDSAMYLCASSPRNPKISGANVLTFGAGSRLTVL.

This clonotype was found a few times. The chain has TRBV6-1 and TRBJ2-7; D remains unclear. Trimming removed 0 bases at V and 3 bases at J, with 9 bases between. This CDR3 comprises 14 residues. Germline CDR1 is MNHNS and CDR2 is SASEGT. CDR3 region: CASSEALFHYEQYF. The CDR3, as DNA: TGTGCCAGCAGTGAAGCCCTATTCCACTACGAGCAGTACTTC.

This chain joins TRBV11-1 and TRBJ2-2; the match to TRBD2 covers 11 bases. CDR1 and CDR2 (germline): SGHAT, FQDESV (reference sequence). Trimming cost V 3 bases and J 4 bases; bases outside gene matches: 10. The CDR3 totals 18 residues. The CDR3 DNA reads TGTGCCAGCAGCTTGTCCCCGAGACTAGCGGGAAGCACCGGGGAGCTGTTTTTT. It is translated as CASSLSPRLAGSTGELFF.

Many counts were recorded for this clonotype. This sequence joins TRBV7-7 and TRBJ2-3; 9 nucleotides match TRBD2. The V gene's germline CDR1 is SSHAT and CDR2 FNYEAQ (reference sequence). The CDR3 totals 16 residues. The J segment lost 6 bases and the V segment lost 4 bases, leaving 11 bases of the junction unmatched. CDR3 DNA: TGTGCCAGCAGCTGGACAATCAGCGGGGGGCCGGATACGCAGTATTTT. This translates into CASSWTISGGPDTQYF.

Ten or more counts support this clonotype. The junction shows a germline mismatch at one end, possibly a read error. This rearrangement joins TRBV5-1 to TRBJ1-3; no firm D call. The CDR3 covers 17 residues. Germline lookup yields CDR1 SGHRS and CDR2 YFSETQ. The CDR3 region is CASSLAFQSGSGNTIYF. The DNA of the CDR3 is TGTGCCAGCAGCTTGGCCTTCCAGTCGGGCTCTGGAAACACCATATATTTT.

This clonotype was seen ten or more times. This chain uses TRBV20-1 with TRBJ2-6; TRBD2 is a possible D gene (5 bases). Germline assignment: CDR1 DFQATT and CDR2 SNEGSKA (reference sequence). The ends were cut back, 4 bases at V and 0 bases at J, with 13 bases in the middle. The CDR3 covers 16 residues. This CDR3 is CSATGLTGSGANVLTF. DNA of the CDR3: TGCAGTGCTACAGGACTTACGGGCTCTGGGGCCAACGTCCTGACTTTC.

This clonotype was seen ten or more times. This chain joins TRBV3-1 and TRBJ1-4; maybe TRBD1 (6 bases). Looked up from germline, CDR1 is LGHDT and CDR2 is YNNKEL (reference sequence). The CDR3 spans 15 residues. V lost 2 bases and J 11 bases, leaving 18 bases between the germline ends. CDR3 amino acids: CASSQPGTPQGKLFF. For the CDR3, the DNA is TGTGCCAGCAGCCAACCCGGGACTCCCCAGGGGAAACTGTTTTTT.

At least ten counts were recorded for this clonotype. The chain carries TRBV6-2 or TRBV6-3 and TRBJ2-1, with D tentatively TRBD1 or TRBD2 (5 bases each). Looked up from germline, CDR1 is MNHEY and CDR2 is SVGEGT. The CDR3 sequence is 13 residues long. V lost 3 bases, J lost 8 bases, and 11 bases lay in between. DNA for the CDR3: TGTGCCAGCAGTTATACGGGACGTTATGAGCAGTTCTTC. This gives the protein CASSYTGRYEQFF.

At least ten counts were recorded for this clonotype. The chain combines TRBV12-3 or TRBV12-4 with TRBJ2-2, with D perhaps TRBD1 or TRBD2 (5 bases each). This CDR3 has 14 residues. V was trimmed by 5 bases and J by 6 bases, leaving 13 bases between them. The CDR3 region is CASSPYSGPGELFF. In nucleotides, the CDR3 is TGTGCCAGCAGTCCGTACTCGGGACCCGGGGAGCTGTTTTTT.